The 15 T cell receptor beta chains below all came from one sample that was sequenced in a study of beta chain features in type 1 diabetes. What was sequenced were expressed TCRB transcripts, since all of the isolated RNA had been reverse transcribed. Clones were sequenced by immunoSEQ multiplex PCR, and TCRdb holds only the in-frame ones, with some missing. The repertoire has under 800,000 clones, around 15% of them found once; the top ten carry about 0.097%. The sample was naive CD4+ T cells from blood. All receptors come from a man aged 18-30 years in good health.

V and J are TRBV6-6 and TRBJ1-5; D not resolved. V gave up 6 bases and J gave up 1 base, with 10 bases separating them. The CDR3 runs to 14 residues. Germline V gives CDR1 MNHNY, CDR2 SVGAGI (reference sequence). This chain's CDR3 is CASSIVSSNQPQHF. CDR3 DNA sequence: TGTGCCAGCAGCATTGTTAGCAGCAATCAGCCCCAGCATTTT.

This clone was counted once. A junction end diverges from the germline sequence, so it may reflect a read error. The J gene is TRBJ2-5, the V gene TRBV6-1; 12 nucleotides align to TRBD1. The end of the DNA fits TRBJ2-7 better, so the J call may be wrong. There are 16 residues in the CDR3. Germline V gene data show CDR1 as MNHNS and CDR2 as SASEGT. This CDR3 is CAISESGQGASTEQYF. The DNA of the CDR3 is TGTGCCATCAGTGAGTCGGGACAGGGGGCGTCCACCGAGCAGTACTTC.

This clone was found a few times. This chain connects TRBV5-6 to TRBJ2-1, with 7 bases fitting TRBD1. The germline CDR1 and CDR2 sequences are SGHDT and YYEEEE. With 4 bases clipped from V and 2 bases from J, the junction kept 6 bases outside the gene matches. The CDR3 loop spans 15 amino acids. The CDR3 spells CASSPLQGTYNEQFF. The DNA of the CDR3 is TGTGCCAGCAGCCCCCTACAGGGGACCTACAATGAGCAGTTCTTC.

This clone was detected a few times. The V and J genes are TRBV19 and TRBJ1-1; D unresolved. Deletions cut 5 bases from V and 5 bases from J, with 12 bases between. The CDR3 is 13 residues long. The germline gives CDR1 LNHDA, CDR2 SQIVND (reference sequence). The CDR3 here is CASSQVTDTEAFF. The CDR3 nucleotides are TGTGCCAGTAGTCAGGTCACGGATACTGAAGCTTTCTTT.

This clone was counted only a few times. CDR3: CASRGDRLTDTQYF. The CDR3 nucleotides are TGTGCCAGCAGGGGGGACAGGCTCACAGATACGCAGTATTTT. V gene TRBV2 combines with J gene TRBJ2-3; 8 bases map to TRBD1. The CDR3 spans 14 residues. The V and J ends lost 6 bases and 2 bases, in that order; junction bases with no gene match: 4. Per the germline V gene, CDR1 is SNHLY and CDR2 is FYNNEI.

This clone appeared a single time. This sequence joins TRBV2 and TRBJ2-7; the D gene is possibly TRBD2 (5 bases). There are 12 residues in the CDR3. The V end lost 7 bases, the J end lost 6 bases, and 13 bases lay between the germline ends. Looked up from germline, CDR1 is SNHLY and CDR2 is FYNNEI. For the CDR3, the DNA is TGTGCCAGCACCCCGGACTCCCTCGAGCAGTACTTC. As protein: CASTPDSLEQYF.

A few counts support this clone. This rearrangement joins TRBV30 to TRBJ1-5; no reliable D call. The CDR3 is 15 residues long. The V and J ends lost 2 bases and 0 bases respectively, with 11 bases between them. Germline V gives CDR1 GTSNPN, CDR2 SVGIG (reference sequence). CDR3 in DNA: TGTGCCTGGAGTTTTGGAGGCTATAGCAATCAGCCCCAGCATTTT. Translation: CAWSFGGYSNQPQHF. Full variable domain (remainder filled in from reference TRBV30 and TRBJ1-5): SQTIHQWPATLVQPVGSPLSLECTVEGTSNPNLYWYRQAAGRGLQLLFYSVGIGQISSEVPQNLSASRPQDRQFILSSKKLLLSDSGFYLCAWSFGGYSNQPQHFGDGTRLSIL.

V gene TRBV2 combines with J gene TRBJ1-2; D possibly corresponds to TRBD1 (5 bases). The V gene's germline CDR1 is SNHLY and CDR2 FYNNEI. The length of the CDR3 is 13 residues. V lost 5 bases and J 4 bases, leaving 11 bases between the germline ends. The CDR3 region is CASSTGDLYGYTF. The CDR3 DNA follows: TGTGCCAGCAGTACCGGGGACCTCTATGGCTACACCTTC.

This clone was detected only a few times. The chain links TRBV5-1 to TRBJ2-1; 9 bases line up with TRBD2. This CDR3 is built from 15 residues. Trimming removed 4 bases from V and 4 bases from J; junction bases left unmatched: 6. Germline V CDR1 and CDR2: SGHRS, YFSETQ. The CDR3 DNA is TGCGCCAGCAGCCCTCTAGCGGGACTTTACAATGAGCAGTTCTTC. Its protein is CASSPLAGLYNEQFF.

This chain connects TRBV7-2 to TRBJ1-1; D gene ambiguous. The CDR3 extends over 14 amino acids. V dropped 5 bases and J dropped 1 base, with 11 bases sitting between them. The V gene's germline CDR1 is SGHTA and CDR2 FQGNSA. CDR3 in DNA: TGTGCCAGCAGCGACTATGGGGAGAACACTGAAGCTTTCTTT. Translating it yields CASSDYGENTEAFF.

Only a few counts were recorded for this clone. The rearrangement uses TRBV6-5 and TRBJ2-3, with 8 bases lining up with TRBD2. CDR1 and CDR2 from the germline V gene are MNHEY and SVGAGI. The CDR3 contains 13 residues. With 7 bases clipped from V and 14 bases from J, the junction kept 14 bases outside the gene matches. The DNA of the CDR3 is TGTGCCAGCACGACCCCATCCGGGACTAGAGCGTATTTT. The encoded protein is CASTTPSGTRAYF.

V usage is TRBV5-4 and J usage is TRBJ1-1, with a possible D match to TRBD1 (6 bases). Germline CDR1 is SGHNT and CDR2 is YYREEE (reference sequence). The CDR3 has 15 amino acids. Trimming pared 3 bases from V and 0 bases from J, leaving 12 bases between. In DNA form, the CDR3 reads TGTGCCAGCAGCTCCCTGGGACAAATGAACACTGAAGCTTTCTTT. It codes for CASSSLGQMNTEAFF.

The chain is built from TRBV5-1 and TRBJ2-1; 10 nucleotides line up with TRBD2. This CDR3 contains 15 residues. CDR1 is SGHRS, CDR2 YFSETQ, per germline. J gave up 3 bases and V 4 bases, and 4 bases lay outside the gene matches. The CDR3: CASSPGTSDYNEQFF. The CDR3 DNA sequence: TGCGCCAGCAGCCCCGGGACTAGCGACTACAATGAGCAGTTCTTC.

V gene TRBV27 combines with J gene TRBJ2-5; no clear D. The CDR3 has 13 residues. CDR1 MNHEY and CDR2 SMNVEV come from the germline V gene (reference sequence). The V gene lost 3 bases and the J gene lost 2 bases, with 7 bases spanning the gap. The CDR3 spells CASSFLRQETQYF. The CDR3 nucleotides read TGTGCCAGCAGTTTTTTAAGGCAAGAGACCCAGTACTTC.

V gene TRBV30 combines with J gene TRBJ2-7; weak D call: TRBD1 (6 bases). The CDR3 runs 14 residues. Germline V gene lookup returns CDR1 GTSNPN and CDR2 SVGIG (reference sequence). With 4 bases removed from V and 0 bases from J, the gap between germline ends came to 13 bases. CDR3 coding DNA: TGTGCCTGGAAATCTGGCAGGGGCTCCTACGAGCAGTACTTC. This encodes CAWKSGRGSYEQYF.